Listed below are T cell receptor beta chains from one sample, sequenced in a study of T cells in Graves' hyperthyroidism and ophthalmopathy. Each CDR3 protein is one row after TCRdb ran MiXCR on the multiplex PCR reads. The sample lists more than 550,000 distinct CDR3 sequences, 45% occurring once. The specimen was peripheral blood or thyroid tissue (not recorded which). The receptors here all came from an adult man with Graves' disease, either hyperthyroidism or ophthalmopathy (not recorded which). Each CDR3 is given with its conserved first and last residue. A D gene is named only where the DNA matches it firmly. Part of the rows lack a size; the others show once, few, many or a class for expanded clones.

j_call d_call clone_size v_call cdr3_aa cdr3_nt
TRBJ2-7 . . TRBV12-3/TRBV12-4 CASSSGAAGTYEQYF TGTGCCAGCAGTTCAGGGGCAGCGGGAACCTACGAGCAGTACTTC
TRBJ2-7 . many TRBV29-1 CSAEPTGTYEQYF TGCAGCGCCGAACCTACAGGGACCTACGAGCAGTACTTC
TRBJ2-7 . . TRBV11-3 CASSSQLWTGNNEQYF TGTGCCAGCAGCTCGCAACTCTGGACTGGGAATAACGAGCAGTACTTC
TRBJ1-4 TRBD1 few TRBV2 CASRSTTGEKLFF TGTGCCAGCAGGTCGACGACAGGGGAAAAACTGTTTTTT
TRBJ1-2 TRBD1 many TRBV7-9 CASSSSGQGRGYTF TGTGCCAGCAGCTCGTCAGGACAGGGACGTGGCTACACCTTC
TRBJ1-5 . . TRBV4-1 CASSQDQVQPQHF TGCGCCAGCAGCCAAGATCAGGTCCAGCCCCAGCATTTT
TRBJ2-7 TRBD1 . TRBV19 CASSGDRGNEQYF TGTGCCAGTAGTGGGGACAGGGGGAACGAGCAGTACTTC
TRBJ2-7 . . TRBV7-9 CATKEGSLAYEQYF TGTGCCACTAAAGAAGGGAGTCTGGCCTACGAGCAGTACTTC
TRBJ1-6 . . TRBV7-9 CASSAKGPGVHNSPLHF TGTGCCAGCAGTGCTAAGGGACCCGGGGTCCATAATTCACCCCTCCACTTT
TRBJ1-2 TRBD1 few TRBV9 CASSTQTGFGYGYTF TGTGCCAGCAGCACCCAGACAGGGTTCGGCTATGGCTACACCTTC
TRBJ1-5 TRBD1 few TRBV6-1 CASSEADRGGQPQHF TGTGCCAGCAGTGAAGCGGACAGGGGAGGTCAGCCCCAGCATTTT
TRBJ1-3 . . TRBV7-2 CASSLDSDSSFSGNTIYF TGTGCCAGCAGCTTAGACTCAGACAGCTCCTTCTCTGGAAACACCATATATTTT
TRBJ1-5 . . TRBV28 CASIRRGGQPQHF TGTGCCAGCATACGCAGGGGCGGACAGCCCCAGCATTTT
TRBJ1-6 TRBD1 . TRBV20-1 CSARARRADRDNSPLHF TGCAGTGCTAGAGCCCGAAGGGCGGACAGGGATAATTCACCCCTCCACTTT
TRBJ1-5 TRBD1 many TRBV12-3/TRBV12-4 CASSTGGYGNQPQHF TGTGCCAGCAGCACAGGGGGGTACGGCAATCAGCCCCAGCATTTT
TRBJ1-5 . . TRBV20-1 CSAREGDNNQPQHF TGCAGTGCTAGAGAGGGAGACAACAATCAGCCCCAGCATTTT
TRBJ1-5 . many TRBV2 CASSEGGRRERQPQHF TGTGCCAGCAGTGAGGGAGGCAGGCGAGAGCGGCAGCCCCAGCATTTT
TRBJ1-2 . many TRBV7-2 CASSADGSYGYTF TGTGCCAGCAGCGCCGACGGTTCCTATGGCTACACCTTC
TRBJ1-1 TRBD1 few TRBV29-1 CSVGYGTGYTEAFF TGCAGCGTTGGATACGGGACAGGGTACACTGAAGCTTTCTTT
TRBJ1-5 . many TRBV24-1 CATSLGGSNQPQHF TGTGCCACCAGTTTGGGAGGGAGCAATCAGCCCCAGCATTTT
TRBJ2-2 TRBD2 . TRBV11-2 CASSFRVAGPTGELFF TGTGCCAGCAGCTTTAGGGTAGCGGGACCCACCGGGGAGCTGTTTTTT
TRBJ2-7 . . TRBV20-1 CSASTGSADYEQYF TGCAGTGCCTCCACAGGGTCGGCGGACTACGAGCAGTACTTC
TRBJ1-1 TRBD1 once TRBV7-9 CASSKGATEAFF TGTGCCAGCAGCAAGGGGGCTACTGAAGCTTTCTTT
TRBJ1-6 TRBD1 few TRBV25-1 CASRGTGGRSPLHF TGTGCCAGCAGAGGGACAGGGGGCCGCTCACCCCTCCACTTT
TRBJ1-1 . . TRBV6-5 CASRDPQGRSTEAFF TGTGCCAGCAGGGACCCACAGGGCCGTAGCACTGAAGCTTTCTTT
TRBJ2-7 TRBD1 . TRBV7-9 CASSSEPQGTAYEQYF TGTGCCAGCAGTTCGGAGCCACAGGGGACGGCCTACGAGCAGTACTTC
TRBJ1-3 . . TRBV7-9 CASSSMDTGRGNTIYF TGTGCCAGCAGCTCCATGGATACAGGGCGGGGGAACACCATATATTTT
TRBJ2-3 . . TRBV29-1 CSASGRRSVLDTQYF TGCAGCGCGTCGGGGAGGCGAAGCGTCTTGGATACGCAGTATTTT
TRBJ2-5 TRBD2 . TRBV6-5 CASSYVGSGSQETQYF TGTGCCAGCAGTTACGTGGGTAGCGGGAGCCAAGAGACCCAGTACTTC
TRBJ1-1 . . TRBV5-1 CASSFDGDGTEASF TGCGCCAGCAGCTTCGATGGCGATGGTACTGAAGCTTCCTTT
TRBJ1-6 . few TRBV20-1 CSARGQANNSPLHF TGCAGTGCTAGAGGACAGGCAAATAATTCACCCCTCCACTTT
TRBJ1-4 TRBD1 many TRBV10-3 CAISGTGANEKLFF TGTGCCATCAGTGGGACAGGGGCTAATGAAAAACTGTTTTTT
TRBJ1-4 TRBD1 . TRBV15 CATSRIDRATEKLFF TGTGCCACCAGCAGAATCGACAGGGCTACTGAAAAACTGTTTTTT